This passage covers 26 T cell receptor beta chains from one sample sequenced in a study of T cell responses to AZD1222 COVID-19 vaccine. Repertoires were generated with immunoSEQ multiplex PCR, while TCRdb's copy carries only in-frame clones and drops some. The sample contains 150,000 to 200,000 clones, 80% to 95% of which appear only once. The sample consisted of peripheral blood, taken on day 0 of AZD1222 vaccination. These TCRs come from an adult in good health.

The V gene is TRBV19, the J gene TRBJ1-4, with a weak D call TRBD1 (5 bases). This CDR3 contains 16 residues. The ends were cut back, 5 bases at V and 0 bases at J, with 13 bases in the middle. Germline loops: CDR1 LNHDA, CDR2 SQIVND (reference sequence). Here the CDR3 DNA reads TGTGCCAGTAGTGTCGGGACGCCTGCAACTAATGAAAAACTGTTTTTT. This codes for CASSVGTPATNEKLFF.

This clone occurred once. This sequence joins TRBV4-1 and TRBJ1-3; no firm D call. Per germline, CDR1 MGHRA and CDR2 YSYEKL. The CDR3 runs 15 residues. Deletions cut 0 bases from V and 4 bases from J, with 10 bases between. Written as DNA, the CDR3 is TGCGCCAGCAGCCAAGATGTACTCCGCGGAAACACCATATATTTT. Translation gives CASSQDVLRGNTIYF.

The V call is TRBV27, the J call TRBJ1-2; 7 bases match TRBD1. CDR3 length: 14 residues. Looked up from germline, CDR1 is MNHEY and CDR2 is SMNVEV (reference sequence). V lost 5 bases, J lost 3 bases, and 6 bases stayed unmatched. The CDR3 loop is CASSPRQGDYGYTF. The CDR3 nucleotides are TGTGCCAGCAGTCCCCGACAGGGTGACTATGGCTACACCTTC.

V is TRBV11-1 and J is TRBJ1-1, with D hard to call. The CDR3 has 14 residues. Germline V gene data show CDR1 as SGHAT and CDR2 as FQDESV (reference sequence). V lost 5 bases to trimming and J lost 4 bases, with 14 bases between them. Here the CDR3 reads CASSRTMLITEAFF. DNA of the CDR3: TGTGCCAGCAGCAGGACGATGCTGATCACTGAAGCTTTCTTT.

The chain links TRBV7-9 to TRBJ1-2; D not resolved. Germline CDR1 reads SEHNR; CDR2 reads FQNEAQ (reference sequence). This CDR3 has 15 residues. Trimming took off 3 bases at V and 6 bases at J, with 17 bases between the two ends. DNA of the CDR3: TGTGCCAGCAGCTTGATTACAGCGGGGTCCCATGGCTACACCTTC. Protein product: CASSLITAGSHGYTF.

CDR3 sequence (DNA): TGTGCCAGCAGCTCAAGCGGCACAGATACGCAGTATTTT. Translating it yields CASSSSGTDTQYF. This chain joins TRBV5-4 and TRBJ2-3; D is unresolved. CDR3 length: 13 residues. V lost 3 bases, J lost 1 base, and 6 bases lay in between. The germline CDR1 and CDR2 sequences are SGHNT and YYREEE (reference sequence).

The chain uses TRBV5-1 and TRBJ1-1, with D unclear. V was clipped by 0 bases and J by 2 bases, with 14 bases between them. The CDR3 runs 16 residues. From germline, CDR1 is SGHRS and CDR2 YFSETQ. CDR3 sequence (DNA): TGCGCCAGCAGCTTGGGAATGACGGTTTCTAACACTGAAGCTTTCTTT. It is translated as CASSLGMTVSNTEAFF.

The chain couples TRBV5-6 to TRBJ2-1, with TRBD1 identical over 7 bases. This CDR3 contains 15 residues. The germline gives CDR1 SGHDT, CDR2 YYEEEE. The V and J ends lost 7 bases and 2 bases, in that order; junction bases with no gene match: 9. The CDR3 loop is CASCDRDSPYNEQFF. Here the CDR3 DNA reads TGTGCCAGCTGCGACCGGGACAGTCCCTACAATGAGCAGTTCTTC.

The chain recombines TRBV6-5 with TRBJ2-7, with D perhaps given as TRBD1 or TRBD2 (6 bases each). The V end lost 6 bases, the J end lost 6 bases, and 15 bases lay between the germline ends. Looked up from germline, CDR1 is MNHEY and CDR2 is SVGAGI. CDR3 length: 13 amino acids. The CDR3 DNA sequence: TGTGCCAGCAGGCGGGACACCACCTCCGAGCAGTACTTC. Amino acids: CASRRDTTSEQYF.

This sequence joins TRBV29-1 and TRBJ1-1, with D perhaps TRBD1 (5 bases). This CDR3 comprises 13 residues. Trimming took off 6 bases at V and 6 bases at J, with 17 bases between the two ends. In germline, CDR1 is SQVTM, CDR2 ANQGSEA. Here the CDR3 reads CSVQTESSAEAFF. The CDR3 region has the DNA TGCAGCGTCCAGACAGAGTCGTCAGCTGAAGCTTTCTTT. Complete variable domain (other parts from reference TRBV29-1 and TRBJ1-1): SAVISQKPSRDICQRGTSLTIQCQVDSQVTMMFWYRQQPGQSLTLIATANQGSEATYESGFVIDKFPISRPNLTFSTLTVSNMSPEDSSIYLCSVQTESSAEAFFGQGTRLTVV.

Only one count was recorded for this clone. The chain employs TRBV7-9 and TRBJ2-7; D might be TRBD2 (6 bases). Germline values: CDR1 SEHNR, CDR2 FQNEAQ (reference sequence). This CDR3 has 18 amino acids. Trimming pared 4 bases from V and 3 bases from J, leaving 25 bases between. The CDR3 sequence: CASSCDTRDCLNFYEQYF. DNA of the CDR3: TGTGCCAGCAGCTGTGACACCCGGGACTGTCTGAACTTCTACGAGCAGTACTTC.

The V gene is TRBV2, the J gene TRBJ2-7; the D is unclear. The CDR3 has 14 amino acids. V shed 5 bases and J shed 0 bases, with 11 bases lying between them. Germline CDR1 SNHLY, CDR2 FYNNEI. The CDR3: CASSTLGNSYEQYF. The CDR3 region has the DNA TGTGCCAGCAGTACCCTAGGGAACTCCTACGAGCAGTACTTC.

The chain couples TRBV5-6 to TRBJ1-1; maybe TRBD1 (5 bases). The length of the CDR3 is 14 residues. V was cut by 4 bases and J by 3 bases, with 13 bases left in between. The V gene's germline CDR1 is SGHDT and CDR2 YYEEEE. DNA for the CDR3: TGTGCCAGCAGCCAGGGACCGGGGGACACTGAAGCTTTCTTT. Protein: CASSQGPGDTEAFF.

The chain combines TRBV7-9 with TRBJ1-1, with 10 bases fitting TRBD1. V lost 5 bases, J lost 4 bases, and 7 bases stayed unmatched. The CDR3 length is 15 residues. Germline assignment: CDR1 SEHNR and CDR2 FQNEAQ (reference sequence). The DNA for the CDR3 is TGTGCCAGCAGCCGGGACAGGGGACGAGTCACTGAAGCTTTCTTT. Amino acids: CASSRDRGRVTEAFF. The whole variable domain, filled in from reference TRBV7-9 and TRBJ1-1, reads DTGVSQNPRHKITKRGQNVTFRCDPISEHNRLYWYRQTLGQGPEFLTYFQNEAQLEKSRLLSDRFSAERPKGSFSTLEIQRTEQGDSAMYLCASSRDRGRVTEAFFGQGTRLTVV.

This sequence joins TRBV6-1 and TRBJ2-7; D gene unclear. The CDR3 is made up of 13 amino acids. Between the trimmed V and J ends, which lost 3 bases and 0 bases, there was a span of 6 bases. Germline values: CDR1 MNHNS, CDR2 SASEGT. The CDR3 here is CASSESDSYEQYF. Written as DNA, the CDR3 is TGTGCCAGCAGTGAGTCAGACTCCTACGAGCAGTACTTC.

This chain links TRBV18 with TRBJ1-2; 7 nucleotides line up with TRBD1. Trimming removed 4 bases from V and 6 bases from J; junction bases left unmatched: 8. Looked up from germline, CDR1 is KGHSH and CDR2 is LQKENI. CDR3 length: 14 residues. CDR3 nucleotide sequence: TGTGCCAGCTCACAAGCGCACAGGGGCAATGGCTACACCTTC. Its translation is CASSQAHRGNGYTF.

J is TRBJ2-5 and V is TRBV28, with no clear D. Trimming removed 8 bases from V and 1 base from J, with 14 bases in between. Germline-derived CDR1 and CDR2 are MDHEN and SYDVKM. The CDR3 contains 14 residues. DNA of the CDR3: TGTGCCAGCGGGCTTTCCTGGGGCCAAGAGACCCAGTACTTC. Encoded protein: CASGLSWGQETQYF.

This chain links TRBV2 with TRBJ1-1; D not resolved. Between the trimmed V and J ends, which lost 5 bases and 0 bases, there was a span of 13 bases. Germline loops: CDR1 SNHLY, CDR2 FYNNEI. This CDR3 is built from 15 residues. CDR3 region: CASSPREGMNTEAFF. As DNA, the CDR3 is TGTGCCAGCAGTCCCCGGGAGGGCATGAACACTGAAGCTTTCTTT.

This rearrangement joins TRBV4-2 to TRBJ2-3; D is ambiguous. Germline V gene lookup returns CDR1 LGHNA and CDR2 YNFKEQ. This CDR3 region has 12 residues. V lost 4 bases to trimming and J lost 2 bases, with 4 bases between them. The CDR3 loop reads CASSPPTDTQYF. CDR3 DNA: TGTGCCAGCAGCCCTCCCACAGATACGCAGTATTTT.

J is TRBJ1-3 and V is TRBV5-6, with 10 positions matching TRBD1. J gave up 3 bases and V 2 bases, and 2 bases lay outside the gene matches. Germline values: CDR1 SGHDT, CDR2 YYEEEE. This CDR3 contains 15 residues. The CDR3 spells CASSLWTGGGNTIYF. The CDR3 DNA reads TGTGCCAGCAGCTTATGGACAGGGGGTGGAAACACCATATATTTT.

This sequence joins TRBV5-1 and TRBJ2-5; 8 bases line up with TRBD1. The V gene end was trimmed by 2 bases and the J gene end by 2 bases; junction bases not matched to a gene: 5. Per germline, CDR1 SGHRS and CDR2 YFSETQ. CDR3 size: 15 residues. The CDR3 region has the DNA TGCGCCAGCAGCTTACAGGACAGGGTTCAAGAGACCCAGTACTTC. Its translation is CASSLQDRVQETQYF. The variable domain in full, completed from reference TRBV5-1 and TRBJ2-5, reads KAGVTQTPRYLIKTRGQQVTLSCSPISGHRSVSWYQQTPGQGLQFLFEYFSETQRNKGNFPGRFSGRQFSNSRSEMNVSTLELGDSALYLCASSLQDRVQETQYFGPGTRLLVL.

Written as DNA, the CDR3 is TGTGCCAGCGCCCACCCGGGACAGGGGGAGACCCAGTACTTC. Protein sequence: CASAHPGQGETQYF. The chain carries TRBV27 and TRBJ2-5; 10 nucleotides line up with TRBD1. Germline CDR1 reads MNHEY; CDR2 reads SMNVEV (reference sequence). The CDR3 length is 14 residues. V lost 8 bases and J lost 5; bases outside the gene matches: 8.

As to this clone: The junction departs from the called germline gene at one end, perhaps through a read error. This chain connects TRBV6-1 to TRBJ1-5; 8 bases map to TRBD1. Germline CDR1 and CDR2: MNHNS and SASEGT. CDR3 size: 15 residues. CDR3 sequence (DNA): TGTGCCAGCAGTGAATCTAACAGGGGGATACTAAGTGGATATTTT. The encoded protein is CASSESNRGILSGYF.

This clone was picked up one time. This chain uses TRBV25-1 with TRBJ1-3; maybe TRBD1 (5 bases). The CDR3 has 14 amino acids. V lost 6 bases and J lost 0, with 9 bases in between. CDR1 MGHDK and CDR2 SYGVNS come from the germline V gene. The CDR3 nucleotides read TGTGCCAGCAGCGCTCAGGGCTCTGGAAACACCATATATTTT. Its protein is CASSAQGSGNTIYF. The full variable domain, in which reference TRBV25-1 and TRBJ1-3 provide the parts outside the CDR3, is EADIYQTPRYLVIGTGKKITLECSQTMGHDKMYWYQQDPGMELHLIHYSYGVNSTEKGDLSSESTVSRIRTEHFPLTLESARPSHTSQYLCASSAQGSGNTIYFGEGSWLTVV.

This clone was seen once. The gene calls are TRBV5-4 and TRBJ1-2; no firm D call. This CDR3 region has 13 residues. V lost 1 base and J lost 4, with 8 bases in between. CDR1 SGHNT and CDR2 YYREEE come from the germline V gene (reference sequence). Here the CDR3 DNA reads TGTGCCAGCAGCTTGTACAGCAGCTATGGCTACACCTTC. Translated, it gives CASSLYSSYGYTF.

This chain joins TRBV6-5 and TRBJ2-4; 7 bases are shared with TRBD1. V lost 2 bases to trimming and J lost 5 bases; unmatched junction nucleotides: 3. The CDR3 spans 14 residues. The germline V gene encodes CDR1 MNHEY and CDR2 SVGAGI. The CDR3 is CASSYGTAQNIQYF. CDR3 sequence (DNA): TGTGCCAGCAGTTACGGGACAGCACAAAACATTCAGTACTTC.